This is a list of T cell receptor beta chains from one sample in a study of beta chain features in type 1 diabetes. Sequenced by immunoSEQ multiplex PCR; TCRdb stores in-frame clones only, minus some. The table shows about 350,000 clones, with about 18% occurring only once. The sample comprised naive CD4+ T cells from blood. These receptors were obtained from a woman between 18 and 29 years old in good health. Both conserved end residues are part of each CDR3. The D gene is left open where the match is weak. The size of a clone is reported for some rows only, either as once, few or many, or as a class for expanded clones.

cdr3_length clone_size j_call d_call v_call cdr3_aa cdr3_nt
13 . TRBJ2-3 TRBD2 TRBV4-1 CASSQDQQRGAAF TGCGCCAGCAGCCAAGATCAGCAGCGGGGGGCAGCTTTT
13 few TRBJ2-5 . TRBV29-1 CSVVKGLGETQYF TGCAGCGTTGTGAAGGGGTTAGGAGAGACCCAGTACTTC
17 . TRBJ2-7 TRBD2 TRBV30 CAWSVVGLAGGPYEQYF TGTGCCTGGAGTGTAGTCGGACTAGCGGGAGGCCCCTACGAGCAGTACTTC
15 few TRBJ2-5 TRBD2 TRBV5-4 CASSLSGRDPETQYF TGTGCCAGCAGCTTGAGCGGGAGGGACCCAGAGACCCAGTACTTC
15 few TRBJ2-5 . TRBV19 CASSPLTGNQETQYF TGTGCCAGTAGCCCACTCACAGGGAACCAAGAGACCCAGTACTTC
14 . TRBJ1-1 TRBD1 TRBV9 CASSTGAGETEAFF TGTGCCAGCAGCACAGGGGCAGGGGAGACTGAAGCTTTCTTT
13 . TRBJ2-7 . TRBV5-4 CASSFQGGDEQYF TGTGCCAGCAGCTTCCAGGGGGGCGACGAGCAGTACTTC
18 few TRBJ2-6 . TRBV4-3 CASSQGERTFSGANVLTF TGCGCCAGCAGCCAAGGAGAACGGACTTTCTCTGGGGCCAACGTCCTGACTTTC
17 . TRBJ2-3 TRBD2 TRBV5-1 CASSLGTSGGNTDTQYF TGCGCCAGCAGCTTGGGGACTAGCGGGGGAAACACAGATACGCAGTATTTT
15 few TRBJ1-6 . TRBV7-2 CASSLQGPPGTPLHF TGTGCCAGCAGCTTACAGGGGCCTCCTGGGACACCCCTCCACTTT
14 . TRBJ1-3 TRBD1 TRBV29-1 CSATGVPSGNTIYF TGCAGCGCTACAGGGGTCCCCTCTGGAAACACCATATATTTT